This T cell receptor (beta chain) came from a study of T cell responses to AZD1222 COVID-19 vaccine. Notes on the study in general: The donor cohort was predominantly white British with a female majority, and clonal diversity may have been underestimated. As reported, nearly half of all spike-specific TCRs target variant regions that are unmutated. Baseline seropositivity occurred in only 5 or 6 AZD1222 recipients.

Germline CDR1 and CDR2: MNHNS and SASEGT. The V end lost 3 bases, the J end lost 1 base, and 11 bases lay between the germline ends. The CDR3 is 15 amino acids. Comment on this clone: Its specificity is not known.

The protocol was immunoSEQ multiplex PCR, while the TCRdb copy is restricted to in-frame clones and leaves out a portion. The data hold about 120,000 clones, with 80% to 90% observed a single time. The sequence was obtained from an adult in good health. V is TRBV6-1 and J is TRBJ2-3; TRBD2 is a possible D gene (5 bases). The sequenced sample was peripheral blood, obtained on day 0 of AZD1222 vaccination. The CDR3 bases are TGTGCCAGCAGTGAGGACTTCTCGGGCACAGATACGCAGTATTTT. It encodes CASSEDFSGTDTQYF.